This is a list of T cell receptor beta chains from one sample in a study of human T cells and chemical hapten exposure. TCRdb passed the RACE reads through MiXCR, listing each CDR3 protein once. The sample has some 31,000 distinct CDR3 sequences; approximately 5.5% are singletons. The specimen was whole blood. These receptors were taken from a human donor in good health. Some clones in this sample may be carry-over from other donors' samples. CDR3s include the opening cysteine and the closing phenylalanine or tryptophan. The order of the fields is J gene, D gene, clone size, V gene, CDR3 protein, CDR3 DNA. The D gene is left open where the match is weak. Part of the rows lack a size; the others show once, few, many or a class for expanded clones.

TRBJ1-4 . many TRBV29-1 CSVTGPNEKLFF TGCAGCGTTACAGGGCCTAATGAAAAACTGTTTTTT
TRBJ1-1 . many TRBV7-9 CASSPGGGPEAFF TGTGCCAGCAGCCCCGGGGGAGGGCCTGAAGCTTTCTTT
TRBJ1-1 TRBD1 many TRBV20-1 CSARDGQGGTEAFF TGCAGTGCTAGAGATGGCCAGGGGGGCACTGAAGCTTTCTTT
TRBJ1-2 TRBD1 few TRBV5-1 CASSTVGQGNYGYTF TGCGCCAGCAGCACTGTAGGACAGGGGAACTATGGCTACACCTTC
TRBJ1-3 . . TRBV28 CASSLLRTNSGNTIYF TGTGCCAGCAGTTTATTACGGACAAACTCTGGAAACACCATATATTTT
TRBJ1-1 . many TRBV7-9 CASSPGRGGKDTEAFF TGTGCCAGCAGCCCCGGAAGGGGAGGAAAGGACACTGAAGCTTTCTTT
TRBJ1-4 . many TRBV30 CAWSPGAGEKLFF TGTGCCTGGAGTCCTGGGGCGGGTGAAAAACTGTTTTTT
TRBJ2-4 . many TRBV7-8 CASSLMRTVLAKNIQYF TGTGCCAGCAGCTTAATGAGAACAGTCCTAGCCAAAAACATTCAGTACTTC
TRBJ1-5 TRBD1 many TRBV12-3/TRBV12-4 CASSSTGDQPQHF TGTGCCAGCAGTTCGACAGGGGATCAGCCCCAGCATTTT
TRBJ2-3 . few TRBV7-2 CASSLVILDGTQYF TGTGCCAGCAGCTTAGTCATACTAGACGGTACGCAGTATTTT
TRBJ1-2 . many TRBV9 CASSVDRENYGYTF TGTGCCAGCAGCGTAGACAGAGAGAACTATGGCTACACCTTC
TRBJ1-5 TRBD1 many TRBV4-1 CASSQDRLQGARENQPQHF TGCGCCAGCAGCCAAGATCGGCTACAGGGGGCGCGGGAAAATCAGCCCCAGCATTTT
TRBJ2-1 . few TRBV4-1 CASSQDRRVSYNEQFF TGCGCCAGCAGCCAAGATAGACGGGTCTCCTACAATGAGCAGTTCTTC
TRBJ2-7 TRBD2 many TRBV7-8 CASSLATLAGGSLNF TGTGCCAGCAGCTTAGCGACCTTAGCGGGAGGGTCTCTGAACTTC
TRBJ2-1 TRBD1 few TRBV27 CASSPYSSGTVYNEQFF TGTGCCAGCAGTCCATACTCTTCCGGGACAGTTTACAATGAGCAGTTCTTC
TRBJ2-3 TRBD1 many TRBV24-1 CATSESGQVNTDTQYF TGTGCCACCAGTGAGTCGGGACAGGTGAACACAGATACGCAGTATTTT
TRBJ1-1 . few TRBV5-6 CASSFGPSGAVNTEAFF TGTGCCAGCAGCTTTGGGCCATCCGGGGCCGTGAACACTGAAGCTTTCTTT
TRBJ1-1 . many TRBV12-3/TRBV12-4 CASSLGISTEAFF TGTGCCAGCAGTTTAGGGATTAGCACTGAAGCTTTCTTT
TRBJ1-4 . . TRBV7-9 CASSFSAVATNEKLFF TGTGCCAGCAGCTTTTCGGCAGTGGCAACTAATGAAAAACTGTTTTTT
TRBJ2-1 TRBD2 many TRBV7-2 CASSWTSGILNEQFF TGTGCCAGCAGCTGGACTAGCGGGATTCTCAATGAGCAGTTCTTC
TRBJ1-1 . . TRBV12-3/TRBV12-4 CASSVGNTEAFF TGTGCCAGCAGTGTAGGGAACACTGAAGCTTTCTTT
TRBJ2-5 . few TRBV28 CASSPRGLAVSETQYF TGTGCCAGCAGTCCGCGGGGGCTAGCGGTCTCGGAGACCCAGTACTTC
TRBJ1-3 . many TRBV2 CASSQSSGNTIYF TGTGCCAGCAGTCAGAGCTCTGGAAACACCATATATTTT
TRBJ1-1 TRBD1 few TRBV7-9 CASSFGTGDYTEAFF TGTGCCAGCAGCTTCGGGACAGGTGATTATACTGAAGCTTTCTTT
TRBJ2-1 . many TRBV6-5 CASSYSVPGWSYNEQFF TGTGCCAGCAGTTACTCAGTGCCAGGGTGGTCCTACAATGAGCAGTTCTTC
TRBJ1-2 TRBD1 many TRBV7-9 CASTNTGGWGYTF TGTGCCAGCACCAATACAGGGGGCTGGGGCTACACCTTC
TRBJ2-7 TRBD2 . TRBV7-2 CASSPEGITSGSRRYEQYF TGTGCCAGCAGCCCTGAAGGGATCACTAGCGGGAGCAGGAGGTACGAGCAGTACTTC
TRBJ1-5 . many TRBV2 CASTPGGRSNQPQHF TGTGCCAGCACCCCTGGGGGACGGAGCAATCAGCCCCAGCATTTT
TRBJ2-5 TRBD1 many TRBV28 CASSRTGLRKETQYF TGTGCCAGCAGCAGGACAGGATTAAGGAAAGAGACCCAGTACTTC